The clone carrying this TCR beta chain was detected many times. The data originate from a study of Graves' ophthalmopathy and Graves' hyperthyroidism. With 2 bases removed from V and 4 bases from J, the gap between germline ends came to 8 bases. The CDR3 totals 13 residues. As the template, RNA transcripts were used to amplify TCR beta CDR3 regions. First-round RT-PCR relied on HTBI primers, and a second-round multiplex PCR came next. TCRdb analysed the multiplex PCR reads with MiXCR anew, one entry per CDR3 protein. The sample lists around 590,000 distinct CDR3 sequences; less than 40% were seen once.

Input material: peripheral blood or thyroid tissue (not recorded which). V usage is TRBV12-3 or TRBV12-4 and J usage is TRBJ1-1, with D perhaps matching TRBD1 (5 bases). The clonotype was recovered from an adult man with Graves' hyperthyroidism. CDR3 DNA: TGTGCCAGCAGTTTATGGGGCGGCACTGAAGCTTTCTTT. It specifies CASSLWGGTEAFF.